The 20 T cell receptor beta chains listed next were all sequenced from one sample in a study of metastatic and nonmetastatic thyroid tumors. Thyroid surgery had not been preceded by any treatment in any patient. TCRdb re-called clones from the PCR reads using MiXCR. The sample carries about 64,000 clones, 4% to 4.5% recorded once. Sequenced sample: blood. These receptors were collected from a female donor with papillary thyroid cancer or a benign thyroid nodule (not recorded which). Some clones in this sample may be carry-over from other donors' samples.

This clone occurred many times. DNA of the CDR3: TGTGCCAGCAGCCCAAGGGGCTCTGGAAACACCATATATTTT. It is translated as CASSPRGSGNTIYF. The chain employs TRBV7-9 and TRBJ1-3; D is perhaps TRBD1 (5 bases). The CDR3 sequence is 14 residues long. V was pared by 5 bases and J by 0 bases, with 8 bases between. The germline V gene encodes CDR1 SEHNR and CDR2 FQNEAQ (reference sequence). Using reference TRBV7-9 and TRBJ1-3 for the parts outside the CDR3, the full variable domain is DTGVSQNPRHKITKRGQNVTFRCDPISEHNRLYWYRQTLGQGPEFLTYFQNEAQLEKSRLLSDRFSAERPKGSFSTLEIQRTEQGDSAMYLCASSPRGSGNTIYFGEGSWLTVV.

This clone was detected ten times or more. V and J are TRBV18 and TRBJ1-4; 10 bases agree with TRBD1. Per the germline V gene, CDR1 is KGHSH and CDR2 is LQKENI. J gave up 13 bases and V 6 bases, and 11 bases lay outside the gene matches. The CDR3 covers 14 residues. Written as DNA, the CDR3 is TGTGCCAGCTCGCTCTCCCGGGACAGGGGCTTACTGTTTTTT. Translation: CASSLSRDRGLLFF.

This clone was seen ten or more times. CDR3: CASSQEITIPEQFF. The DNA for the CDR3 is TGTGCCAGCAGCCAAGAAATTACCATCCCCGAGCAGTTCTTC. The chain is built from TRBV14 and TRBJ2-1, with no clear D. Looked up from germline, CDR1 is SGHDN and CDR2 is FVKESK. This CDR3 is 14 amino acids long. Trimming shortened V by 0 bases and J by 10 bases, and 13 bases separated the two germline ends.

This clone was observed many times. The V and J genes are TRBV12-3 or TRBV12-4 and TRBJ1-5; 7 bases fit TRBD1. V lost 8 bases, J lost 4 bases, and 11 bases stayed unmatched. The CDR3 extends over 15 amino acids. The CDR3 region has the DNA TGTGCCAGCGCAGAGGGGGCCTTTGGGAATCAGCCCCAGCATTTT. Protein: CASAEGAFGNQPQHF.

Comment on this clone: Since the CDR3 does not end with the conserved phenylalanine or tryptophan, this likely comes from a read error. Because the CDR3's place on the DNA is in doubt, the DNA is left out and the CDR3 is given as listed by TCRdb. The CDR3 here is CASSDTGELSL. The rearrangement joins TRBV27 to TRBJ2-2. The CDR3 is 11 amino acids in total, end residues counted. From germline, CDR1 is MNHEY and CDR2 SMNVEV (reference sequence).

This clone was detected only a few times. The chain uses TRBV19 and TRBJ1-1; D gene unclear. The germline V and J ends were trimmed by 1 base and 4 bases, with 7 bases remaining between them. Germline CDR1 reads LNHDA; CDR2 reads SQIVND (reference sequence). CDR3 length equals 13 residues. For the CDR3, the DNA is TGTGCCAGTAGTATAGGAGGAGGCACTGAAGCTTTCTTT. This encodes CASSIGGGTEAFF.

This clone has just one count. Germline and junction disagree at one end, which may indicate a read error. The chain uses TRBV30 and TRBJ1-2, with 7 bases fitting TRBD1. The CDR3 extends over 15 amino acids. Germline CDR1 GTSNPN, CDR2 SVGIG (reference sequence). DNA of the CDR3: TGCGCCTGGAGGACAGGACAAGGGTGGGGGGCTGGCTACACCTTC. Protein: CAWRTGQGWGAGYTF.

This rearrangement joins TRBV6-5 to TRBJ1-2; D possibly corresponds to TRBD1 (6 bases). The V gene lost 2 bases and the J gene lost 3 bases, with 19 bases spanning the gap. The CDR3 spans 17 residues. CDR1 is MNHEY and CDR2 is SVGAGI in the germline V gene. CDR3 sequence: CASSYGSRGGSDYGYTF. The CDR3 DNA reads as TGTGCCAGCAGTTACGGGTCCCGGGGGGGCTCTGACTATGGCTACACCTTC.

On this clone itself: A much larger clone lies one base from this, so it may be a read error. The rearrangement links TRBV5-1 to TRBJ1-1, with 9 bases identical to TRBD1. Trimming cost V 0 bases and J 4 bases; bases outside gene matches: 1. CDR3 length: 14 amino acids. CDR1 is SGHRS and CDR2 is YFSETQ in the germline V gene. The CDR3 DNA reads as TGCGCCAGCAGCTTGGGACAGGGGGTCACTGAAGCTTTCTTT. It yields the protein CASSLGQGVTEAFF.

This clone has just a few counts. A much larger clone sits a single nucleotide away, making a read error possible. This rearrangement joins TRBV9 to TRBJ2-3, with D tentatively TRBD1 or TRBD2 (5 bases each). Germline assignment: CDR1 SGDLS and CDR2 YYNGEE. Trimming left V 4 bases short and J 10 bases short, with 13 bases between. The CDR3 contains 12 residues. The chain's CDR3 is CASSPQLGAQYF. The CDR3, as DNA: TGTGCCAGCAGCCCTCAATTGGGGGCGCAGTATTTT.

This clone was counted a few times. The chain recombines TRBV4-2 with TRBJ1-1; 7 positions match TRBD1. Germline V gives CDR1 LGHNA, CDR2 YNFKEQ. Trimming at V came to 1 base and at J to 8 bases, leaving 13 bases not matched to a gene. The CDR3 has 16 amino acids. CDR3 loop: CASSQVQGRGFVEAFF. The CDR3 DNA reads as TGTGCCAGCAGCCAAGTGCAGGGCAGGGGGTTTGTGGAAGCTTTCTTT.

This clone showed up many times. The CDR3 coding sequence is TGTGCCAGCAGCTCCTACCCCTACGAGCAGTACTTC. Translated: CASSSYPYEQYF. The chain employs TRBV7-9 and TRBJ2-7; D is unresolved. This CDR3 is built from 12 residues. Trimming pared 4 bases from V and 2 bases from J, leaving 6 bases between. Germline assignment: CDR1 SEHNR and CDR2 FQNEAQ (reference sequence).

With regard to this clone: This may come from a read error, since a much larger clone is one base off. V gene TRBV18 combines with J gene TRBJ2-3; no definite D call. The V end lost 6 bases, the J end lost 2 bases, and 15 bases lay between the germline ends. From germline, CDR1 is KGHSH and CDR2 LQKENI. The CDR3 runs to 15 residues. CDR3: CASSWAVHNTDTQYF. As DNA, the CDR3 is TGTGCCAGCTCCTGGGCGGTACATAACACAGATACGCAGTATTTT.

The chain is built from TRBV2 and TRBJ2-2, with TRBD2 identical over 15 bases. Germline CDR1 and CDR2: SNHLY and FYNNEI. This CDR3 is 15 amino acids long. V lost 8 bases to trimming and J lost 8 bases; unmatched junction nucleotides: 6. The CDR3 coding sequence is TGTGCCAGCCTCTGGACTAGCGGGAGGGGTGGGGAGCTGTTTTTT. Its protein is CASLWTSGRGGELFF.

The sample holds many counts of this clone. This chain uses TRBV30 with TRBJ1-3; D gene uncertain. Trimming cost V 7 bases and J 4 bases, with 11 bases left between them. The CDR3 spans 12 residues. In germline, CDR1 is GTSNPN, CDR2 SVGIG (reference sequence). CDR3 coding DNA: TGTGCCTCCACTTTATGGGGAAACACCATATATTTT. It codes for CASTLWGNTIYF.

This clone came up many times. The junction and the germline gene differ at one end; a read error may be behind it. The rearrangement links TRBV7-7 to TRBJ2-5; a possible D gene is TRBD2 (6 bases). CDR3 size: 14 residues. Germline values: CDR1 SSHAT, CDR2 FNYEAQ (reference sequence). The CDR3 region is CASSSSSEGGTQYF. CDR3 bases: TGTGCTAGCAGCTCTAGTAGCGAGGGAGGGACCCAGTACTTC.

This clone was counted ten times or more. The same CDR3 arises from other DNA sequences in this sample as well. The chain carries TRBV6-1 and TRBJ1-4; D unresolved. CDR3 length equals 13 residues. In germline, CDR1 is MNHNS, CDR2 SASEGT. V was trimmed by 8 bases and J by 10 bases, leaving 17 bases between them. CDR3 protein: CASSRERAGKLFF. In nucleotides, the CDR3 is TGTGCCAGCTCCCGGGAGAGGGCAGGAAAACTGTTTTTT.

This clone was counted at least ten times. The DNA of the CDR3 is TGTGCCAGCAGTACCCCCGGGACTAGCGGCCGCACAGATACGCAGTATTTT. Amino acids: CASSTPGTSGRTDTQYF. The rearrangement joins TRBV27 to TRBJ2-3; TRBD2 agrees at 11 bases. Germline V gene data show CDR1 as MNHEY and CDR2 as SMNVEV (reference sequence). The CDR3 runs 17 residues. Trimming at V came to 5 bases and at J to 1 base, leaving 8 bases not matched to a gene.

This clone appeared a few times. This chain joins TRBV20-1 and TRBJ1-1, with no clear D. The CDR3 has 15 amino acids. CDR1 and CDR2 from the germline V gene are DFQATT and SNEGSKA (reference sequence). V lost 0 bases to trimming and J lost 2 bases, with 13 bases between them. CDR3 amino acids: CSAREGSALNTEAFF. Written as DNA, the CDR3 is TGCAGTGCTAGAGAGGGCAGCGCCCTAAACACTGAAGCTTTCTTT.

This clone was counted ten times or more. CDR3 residues: CASRMSFSYEQYF. The CDR3, as DNA: TGTGCCAGCAGGATGAGCTTCTCCTACGAGCAGTACTTC. The chain has TRBV12-3 or TRBV12-4 and TRBJ2-7; D ambiguous. This CDR3 region has 13 residues. Trimming left V 6 bases short and J 0 bases short, with 9 bases between.